These T cell receptor beta chains were read from a single sample in a study of cytomegalovirus exposure and HLA in healthy donors. Assay: immunoSEQ multiplex PCR; the TCRdb copy retains only in-frame clones and omits some. The sample lists over 100,000 clones; nearly 65% were seen once. The sequencing input was PBMCs. The receptors stem from a man in his forties or fifties in good health and CMV-seropositive. Both conserved end residues are part of each CDR3.

TRBV7-9	TRBJ1-2	CASSRQGIANYGYTF
TRBV5-6	TRBJ1-5	CASSFLGAGQPQHF
TRBV15	TRBJ2-3	CATSSFSGRVSDTQYF
TRBV7-3	TRBJ2-2	CASSLRGPGTGELFF
TRBV7-8	TRBJ1-6	CASSTQLFNSPLHF
TRBV5-1	TRBJ2-7	CASSRELYSYEQYF
TRBV6-1	TRBJ2-7	CASSELGGSLYEQYF
TRBV30	TRBJ2-7	CAWSVSPYEQYF
TRBV6-5	TRBJ1-1	CASRTITVAEAFF
TRBV28	TRBJ1-2	CASSLLQNYGYTF
TRBV19	TRBJ2-1	CASWARSENEQFF
TRBV6-5	TRBJ2-7	CASTGVGSYEQYF
TRBV4-1	TRBJ2-1	CASSQAGTSGNNEQFF
TRBV5-6	TRBJ2-7	CASSLSYDRVTYEQYF
TRBV29-1	TRBJ2-3	CSVNTGWESTDTQYF
TRBV19	TRBJ1-5	CASSEQGYGQPQHF
TRBV4-1	TRBJ1-5	CASSQGLQGKSNQPQHF